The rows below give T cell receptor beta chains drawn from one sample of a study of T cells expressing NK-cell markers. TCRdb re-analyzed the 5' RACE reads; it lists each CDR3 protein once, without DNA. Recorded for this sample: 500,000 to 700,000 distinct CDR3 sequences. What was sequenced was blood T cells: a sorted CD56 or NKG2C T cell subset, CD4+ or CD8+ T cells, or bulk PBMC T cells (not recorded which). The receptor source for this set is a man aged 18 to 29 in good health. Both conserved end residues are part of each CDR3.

cdr3_aa: CASSPSANSGANVLTF
v_call: TRBV12-3/TRBV12-4
j_call: TRBJ2-6

cdr3_aa: CSVPLLAGVVPDTQYF
v_call: TRBV29-1
j_call: TRBJ2-3

cdr3_aa: CASSQPTDTQYF
v_call: TRBV14
j_call: TRBJ2-3

cdr3_aa: CSVEDPADRAFTDTQYF
v_call: TRBV29-1
j_call: TRBJ2-3

cdr3_aa: CASSQVGLGQGATYEQYF
v_call: TRBV4-3
j_call: TRBJ2-7

cdr3_aa: CASSLARGYTF
v_call: TRBV7-2
j_call: TRBJ1-2

cdr3_aa: CASSSPRPLAEVDTQYF
v_call: TRBV7-3
j_call: TRBJ2-3

cdr3_aa: CASSPSTSSGASYEQYF
v_call: TRBV4-3
j_call: TRBJ2-7

cdr3_aa: CASSWGRPGADTQYF
v_call: TRBV5-6
j_call: TRBJ2-3

cdr3_aa: CASSQDLRGNTDTQYF
v_call: TRBV14
j_call: TRBJ2-3

cdr3_aa: CASSPGRSGSEKLFF
v_call: TRBV5-1
j_call: TRBJ1-4

cdr3_aa: CSVEDSGAYGYTF
v_call: TRBV29-1
j_call: TRBJ1-2

cdr3_aa: CSVDGRGRVTEAFF
v_call: TRBV29-1
j_call: TRBJ1-1

cdr3_aa: CASSYSRVPGTEAFF
v_call: TRBV6-5
j_call: TRBJ1-1

cdr3_aa: CASSGPGHISYEQYF
v_call: TRBV5-1
j_call: TRBJ2-7

cdr3_aa: CASSHSPGEGEAFF
v_call: TRBV4-3
j_call: TRBJ1-1

cdr3_aa: CSAGGQGKYNEQFF
v_call: TRBV20-1
j_call: TRBJ2-1

cdr3_aa: CASSLAPTSEQFF
v_call: TRBV28
j_call: TRBJ2-1

cdr3_aa: CASSLEGQGRSPLHF
v_call: TRBV5-1
j_call: TRBJ1-6

cdr3_aa: CASSLDSSGNTIYF
v_call: TRBV5-1
j_call: TRBJ1-3

cdr3_aa: CASSYSGGKTGGEQFF
v_call: TRBV6-5
j_call: TRBJ2-1

cdr3_aa: CASSQDLVGTYEQYF
v_call: TRBV4-3
j_call: TRBJ2-7

cdr3_aa: CASSLVRLQNEQFF
v_call: TRBV5-1
j_call: TRBJ2-1

cdr3_aa: CASSLALLAGEVKNIQYF
v_call: TRBV7-8
j_call: TRBJ2-4

cdr3_aa: CASSRLQREGTEFF
v_call: TRBV5-1
j_call: TRBJ2-1

cdr3_aa: CASSLSPDPDTQYF
v_call: TRBV5-5
j_call: TRBJ2-3

cdr3_aa: CASISETGHEQFF
v_call: TRBV5-1
j_call: TRBJ2-1

cdr3_aa: CASTQGGLQYF
v_call: TRBV28
j_call: TRBJ2-3

cdr3_aa: CASSYETSVGSYEQYF
v_call: TRBV2
j_call: TRBJ2-7

cdr3_aa: CASRDNRGTNEKLFF
v_call: TRBV12-3/TRBV12-4
j_call: TRBJ1-4

cdr3_aa: CASPLLAGGLPGELFF
v_call: TRBV6-1
j_call: TRBJ2-2

cdr3_aa: CASRTQRRYNEQFF
v_call: TRBV12-3/TRBV12-4
j_call: TRBJ2-1

cdr3_aa: CSATPGPKRRQMNTEAFF
v_call: TRBV20-1
j_call: TRBJ1-1